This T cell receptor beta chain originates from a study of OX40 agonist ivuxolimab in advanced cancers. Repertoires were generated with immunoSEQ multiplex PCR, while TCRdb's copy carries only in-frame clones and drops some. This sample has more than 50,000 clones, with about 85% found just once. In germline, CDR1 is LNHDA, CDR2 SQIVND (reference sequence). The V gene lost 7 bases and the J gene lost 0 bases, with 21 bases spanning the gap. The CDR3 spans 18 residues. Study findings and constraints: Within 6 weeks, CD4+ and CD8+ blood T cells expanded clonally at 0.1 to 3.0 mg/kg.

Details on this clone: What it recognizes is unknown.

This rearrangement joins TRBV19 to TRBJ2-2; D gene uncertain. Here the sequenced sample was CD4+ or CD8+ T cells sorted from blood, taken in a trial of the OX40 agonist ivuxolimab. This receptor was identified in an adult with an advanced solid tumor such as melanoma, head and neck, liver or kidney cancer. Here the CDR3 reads CASTHEAGSSANTGELFF. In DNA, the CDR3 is TGTGCCAGTACCCACGAGGCAGGCTCTAGTGCGAACACCGGGGAGCTGTTTTTT. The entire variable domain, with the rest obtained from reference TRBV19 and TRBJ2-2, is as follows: DGGITQSPKYLFRKEGQNVTLSCEQNLNHDAMYWYRQDPGQGLRLIYYSQIVNDFQKGDIAEGYSVSREKKESFPLTVTSAQKNPTAFYLCASTHEAGSSANTGELFFGEGSRLTVL.